The clone carrying this TCR beta chain came up once. The entry originates in a study of blood T cell repertoires in COVID-19. Overall study context: From the United States, Italy and Spain came samples of acute and convalescent COVID-19. Sources were T cells, B-cell-depleted T cells, or PBMCs; the material itself was cDNA or gDNA.

The germline gives CDR1 LNHDA, CDR2 SQIVND (reference sequence). This CDR3 region has 14 residues. After removal of 7 bases from V and 1 base from J, the junction contained 5 bases not matched to a gene. Profiling relied on immunoSEQ multiplex PCR, and the TCRdb table lists in-frame clones only, not all of them. The sample yields tens of thousands of clones, 65% to 80% seen once. The specimen was peripheral blood. This chain links TRBV19 with TRBJ1-1, with 8 bases aligning to TRBD1. The sequence came from a man in his 60s with acute or convalescent COVID-19. CDR3 bases: TGTGCCAGTACCACGGACAGGGCGAACACTGAAGCTTTCTTT. This gives the protein CASTTDRANTEAFF.